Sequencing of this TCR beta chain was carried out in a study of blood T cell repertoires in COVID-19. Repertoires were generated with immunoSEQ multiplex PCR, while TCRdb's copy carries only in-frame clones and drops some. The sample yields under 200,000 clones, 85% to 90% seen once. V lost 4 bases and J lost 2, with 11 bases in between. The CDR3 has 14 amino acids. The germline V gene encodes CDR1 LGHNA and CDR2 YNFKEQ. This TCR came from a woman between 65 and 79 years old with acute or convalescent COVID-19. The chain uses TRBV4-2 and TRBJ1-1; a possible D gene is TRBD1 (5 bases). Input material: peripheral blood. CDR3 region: CASSLPGTNTEAFF. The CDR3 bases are TGTGCCAGCAGCCTTCCAGGGACTAACACTGAAGCTTTCTTT.